The rows below give T cell receptor beta chains drawn from one sample of a study of T cell repertoires in cytomegalovirus infection. For these receptors, no antigen is known. MiXCR was run by TCRdb on the reads, yielding one entry per CDR3 protein. The repertoire has about 830,000 distinct CDR3 sequences, approximately 32% of them found once; the top ten carry 9.5% to 15%. Sequences were derived from cultured CD8+ T cells from PBMCs, sampled from culture after CMV antigen stimulation. The receptors shown here come from a human donor in good health (CMV status not recorded). Some clones in this sample may be carry-over from other donors' samples. CDR3s include the opening cysteine and the closing phenylalanine or tryptophan. D genes are given only for firm matches. Clone size is not always given. Where it is, it says once, few, many or a class for expanded clones.

J gene: TRBJ2-1
clone size: NA
V gene: TRBV6-6
D gene: TRBD2
CDR3 DNA: TGTGCCAGCAGATTCCGACTAGCGGGGGACAATGAGCAGTTCTTC
CDR3 protein: CASRFRLAGDNEQFF

J gene: TRBJ2-1
clone size: NA
V gene: TRBV19
D gene: NA
CDR3 DNA: TGTGCCAGTACCACCTGGAGGGAGATCCGGAGCTCCTACAATGAGCAGTTCTTC
CDR3 protein: CASTTWREIRSSYNEQFF

J gene: TRBJ1-1
clone size: few
V gene: TRBV7-9
D gene: NA
CDR3 DNA: TGTGCCAGCAGCTCCAGCGCGTATGAAGCTTTCTTT
CDR3 protein: CASSSSAYEAFF

J gene: TRBJ1-1
clone size: NA
V gene: TRBV27
D gene: NA
CDR3 DNA: TGTGCCAGCAGTTTTTACGTAGGGGACACTGAAGCTTTCTTT
CDR3 protein: CASSFYVGDTEAFF

J gene: TRBJ1-2
clone size: NA
V gene: TRBV6-5
D gene: TRBD1
CDR3 DNA: TGTGCCAGCAGTTACGTGACAGGGGGAAGGAATGGCTACACCTTC
CDR3 protein: CASSYVTGGRNGYTF

J gene: TRBJ2-2
clone size: NA
V gene: TRBV19
D gene: TRBD1
CDR3 DNA: TGTGCCAGTAGTACGACAGGGCCCAACACCGGGGAGCTGTTTTTT
CDR3 protein: CASSTTGPNTGELFF

J gene: TRBJ2-1
clone size: NA
V gene: TRBV6-2/TRBV6-3
D gene: NA
CDR3 DNA: TGTGCCAGCGTCGGCGGGTGGAATGAGCAGTTCTTC
CDR3 protein: CASVGGWNEQFF

J gene: TRBJ1-4
clone size: NA
V gene: TRBV12-3/TRBV12-4
D gene: NA
CDR3 DNA: TGTGCCAGCAGCAGCCTTTTAAATGAAAAACTGTTTTTT
CDR3 protein: CASSSLLNEKLFF

J gene: TRBJ1-5
clone size: NA
V gene: TRBV19
D gene: NA
CDR3 DNA: TGTGCCAGTAGTATCACACAGTGGAAGCCCCAGCATTTT
CDR3 protein: CASSITQWKPQHF

J gene: TRBJ2-1
clone size: NA
V gene: TRBV7-9
D gene: NA
CDR3 DNA: TGTGCCAGCAGCTTAGCGAGAGAGGGCAATGAGCAGTTCTTC
CDR3 protein: CASSLAREGNEQFF

J gene: TRBJ1-2
clone size: NA
V gene: TRBV15
D gene: TRBD1
CDR3 DNA: TGTGCCACCGGGGACAGGGCCCATGGCTACACCTTC
CDR3 protein: CATGDRAHGYTF

J gene: TRBJ1-4
clone size: NA
V gene: TRBV5-1
D gene: NA
CDR3 DNA: TGCGCCAGCAGCCCCCGGCGAGGGCCAAATGAAAAACTGTTTTTT
CDR3 protein: CASSPRRGPNEKLFF

J gene: TRBJ2-1
clone size: once
V gene: TRBV7-3
D gene: TRBD2
CDR3 DNA: TGTGCCAGCAGCCCGACGGTGAGGGAGGGCAATGAGCAGTTCTTC
CDR3 protein: CASSPTVREGNEQFF

J gene: TRBJ2-5
clone size: NA
V gene: TRBV25-1
D gene: TRBD2
CDR3 DNA: TGTGCCAGCAGTGAAGGAGCGGGGGAGACCCAGTACTTC
CDR3 protein: CASSEGAGETQYF

J gene: TRBJ2-1
clone size: many
V gene: TRBV27
D gene: NA
CDR3 DNA: TGTGCCAGCAGCTCGCCGGGACGTGAGCAGTTCTTC
CDR3 protein: CASSSPGREQFF

J gene: TRBJ2-5
clone size: few
V gene: TRBV19
D gene: NA
CDR3 DNA: TGTGCCAGTAGTATGGGGGGATCCCTCCAAGAGACCCAGTACTTC
CDR3 protein: CASSMGGSLQETQYF

J gene: TRBJ1-6
clone size: few
V gene: TRBV6-1
D gene: TRBD1
CDR3 DNA: TGTGCCAGCAGTGAAGATCCTCTACAGGGGACGGAGTCACCCCTCCACTTT
CDR3 protein: CASSEDPLQGTESPLHF

J gene: TRBJ1-5
clone size: NA
V gene: TRBV2
D gene: NA
CDR3 DNA: TGTGCCAGCAGTGAAGCGGCGTCCAGGAGGGATCAGCCCCAGCATTTT
CDR3 protein: CASSEAASRRDQPQHF

J gene: TRBJ1-2
clone size: few
V gene: TRBV7-9
D gene: NA
CDR3 DNA: TGTGCCAGCAGCTCCGCCCGGGGGGGCGGACATGGCTACACCTTC
CDR3 protein: CASSSARGGGHGYTF

J gene: TRBJ2-2
clone size: NA
V gene: TRBV19
D gene: NA
CDR3 DNA: TGTGCCAGTGAGAAGCAGGACCCCGGACGAACCGGGGAGCTGTTTTTT
CDR3 protein: CASEKQDPGRTGELFF

J gene: TRBJ1-4
clone size: NA
V gene: TRBV27
D gene: NA
CDR3 DNA: TGTGCCAGCAGTCCTGACATCGACGAAAAACTGTTTTTT
CDR3 protein: CASSPDIDEKLFF

J gene: TRBJ2-2
clone size: many
V gene: TRBV7-6
D gene: TRBD1
CDR3 DNA: TGTGCCAGCAGCACCGGGACAGGGGTCACCGGGGAGCTGTTTTTT
CDR3 protein: CASSTGTGVTGELFF

J gene: TRBJ1-4
clone size: NA
V gene: TRBV12-3/TRBV12-4
D gene: NA
CDR3 DNA: TGTGCCAGCAGTTTAGGCAGCGGAAATGAAAAACTGTTTTTT
CDR3 protein: CASSLGSGNEKLFF

J gene: TRBJ2-1
clone size: once
V gene: TRBV23-1
D gene: NA
CDR3 DNA: TGCACCAGCAGTCACCCCACGGGGGGCGAGTTCGACAATGAGCAGTTCTTC
CDR3 protein: CTSSHPTGGEFDNEQFF

J gene: TRBJ2-2
clone size: few
V gene: TRBV27
D gene: TRBD1
CDR3 DNA: TGTGCCAGCAGTTCCAACAGGGGACCGAACACCGGGGAGCTGTTTTTT
CDR3 protein: CASSSNRGPNTGELFF

J gene: TRBJ2-1
clone size: NA
V gene: TRBV4-3
D gene: NA
CDR3 DNA: TGCGCCAGCAGCGTTTATATAACGGCCGCCAACTCCTACAATGAGCAGTTCTTC
CDR3 protein: CASSVYITAANSYNEQFF

J gene: TRBJ1-2
clone size: NA
V gene: TRBV10-2
D gene: NA
CDR3 DNA: TGCGCCAGCAGTGAGTCAGGGGATGCCAACTATGGCTACACCTTC
CDR3 protein: CASSESGDANYGYTF